One sample yielded the 23 T cell receptor beta chains listed below, sequenced in a study of T cell responses to AZD1222 COVID-19 vaccine. This table comes from immunoSEQ multiplex PCR, and its TCRdb copy is limited to in-frame clones, with some not included. The data hold tens of thousands of clones, with 60% to 85% observed a single time. The source was peripheral blood, collected 28 days after the second AZD1222 dose. The receptors shown here come from an adult who received the AZD1222 COVID-19 vaccine.

The CDR3 reads CAWSLGGFGYGYTF. For the CDR3, the DNA is TGTGCCTGGAGCCTAGGGGGGTTTGGCTATGGCTACACCTTC. The chain employs TRBV30 and TRBJ1-2, with a possible D match to TRBD1 (6 bases). V was clipped by 3 bases and J by 4 bases, with 15 bases between them. The CDR3 is 14 amino acids. CDR1 is GTSNPN and CDR2 is SVGIG in the germline V gene (reference sequence).

This clone was seen a handful of times. The chain combines TRBV20-1 with TRBJ1-6; D remains ambiguous. The CDR3 runs to 14 residues. The V and J ends lost 3 bases and 7 bases respectively, with 13 bases between them. Germline lookup yields CDR1 DFQATT and CDR2 SNEGSKA (reference sequence). The CDR3 region is CSASSTPGNSPLHF. The CDR3 region has the DNA TGCAGTGCTAGTTCGACCCCGGGCAATTCACCCCTCCACTTT.

The chain uses TRBV7-2 and TRBJ2-5, with D maybe TRBD2 (6 bases). Trimming removed 5 bases from V and 5 bases from J, with 15 bases in between. The CDR3 covers 14 residues. The germline CDR1 and CDR2 sequences are SGHTA and FQGNSA. CDR3 bases: TGTGCCAGCAGCGACCGGAGGGCTGGTGAGACCCAGTACTTC. Encoded protein: CASSDRRAGETQYF.

This chain uses TRBV9 with TRBJ2-1; tentative D call: TRBD2 (5 bases). The V end was cut by 4 bases, the J end by 4 bases, with 12 bases between. In germline, CDR1 is SGDLS, CDR2 YYNGEE. The CDR3 loop spans 14 amino acids. CDR3 in amino acids: CASSPTGIYNEQFF. The CDR3 nucleotides are TGTGCCAGCAGCCCAACCGGGATATACAATGAGCAGTTCTTC. The full variable domain, its missing parts supplied by reference TRBV9 and TRBJ2-1, is DSGVTQTPKHLITATGQRVTLRCSPRSGDLSVYWYQQSLDQGLQFLIQYYNGEERAKGNILERFSAQQFPDLHSELNLSSLELGDSALYFCASSPTGIYNEQFFGPGTRLTVL.

The CDR3 spells CASSPSWTSGRVFKEDTQYF. DNA for the CDR3: TGTGCCAGCAGCCCCAGCTGGACTAGCGGGAGGGTCTTTAAGGAGGATACGCAGTATTTT. This sequence joins TRBV28 and TRBJ2-3; 15 bases agree with TRBD2. Germline CDR1 reads MDHEN; CDR2 reads SYDVKM. The ends lost 6 bases at V and 6 bases at J; junction bases unmatched: 19. The CDR3 sequence is 20 residues long.

The rearrangement joins TRBV9 to TRBJ2-3, with TRBD2 matching 7 bases. The germline gives CDR1 SGDLS, CDR2 YYNGEE. The CDR3 sequence is 16 residues long. V lost 4 bases and J lost 5; bases outside the gene matches: 13. CDR3 sequence: CASSFSGYGSGDTQYF. The CDR3 DNA follows: TGTGCCAGCAGCTTTAGCGGGTACGGGTCTGGAGATACGCAGTATTTT.

The rearrangement uses TRBV6-5 and TRBJ1-5; D is undetermined. The CDR3 is 13 residues long. V lost 10 bases to trimming and J lost 10 bases, with 20 bases between them. CDR1 MNHEY and CDR2 SVGAGI come from the germline V gene. The CDR3 DNA follows: TGTGCCAAGGAAGAGGGAAGTGAATCACCCCAGCATTTT. Amino acids: CAKEEGSESPQHF.

This clone has more than one count but fewer than ten. The chain links TRBV5-5 to TRBJ2-3, with 8 bases that match TRBD1. The V gene's germline CDR1 is SGHKS and CDR2 YYEKEE (reference sequence). The junction had 14 bases not matched to a gene; V was cut back by 2 bases and J by 0 bases. The CDR3 covers 19 residues. The CDR3 DNA is TGTGCCAGCAGCTTTCAGGGGGCAGGGCAGACTATTAGCACAGATACGCAGTATTTT. As protein: CASSFQGAGQTISTDTQYF.

The chain links TRBV28 to TRBJ2-3; 10 positions agree with TRBD1. CDR1 is MDHEN, CDR2 SYDVKM, per germline. V shed 2 bases and J 13 bases; nucleotides not matched to a gene: 3. The CDR3 sequence is 12 residues long. In DNA, the CDR3 is TGTGCCAGCAGTTTAACCGGGACAGGGGAGTATTTT. Protein: CASSLTGTGEYF.

A single count supports this clone. The J gene is TRBJ1-1, the V gene TRBV7-2, with a tentative D call TRBD1 (5 bases). Germline CDR1 SGHTA, CDR2 FQGNSA. Trimming removed 4 bases from V and 5 bases from J, with 11 bases in between. The length of the CDR3 is 13 residues. CDR3 loop: CASSSGRRTEAFF. The CDR3, as DNA: TGTGCCAGCAGCTCGGGACGGAGAACTGAAGCTTTCTTT.

The chain employs TRBV18 and TRBJ2-3, with D possibly TRBD1 on 6 matching bases. This CDR3 spans 13 amino acids. Between the trimmed V and J ends, which lost 3 bases and 7 bases, there was a span of 11 bases. Germline V gene sequence: CDR1 KGHSH, CDR2 LQKENI. Here the CDR3 DNA reads TGTGCCAGCTCACCGGGGACAACCTATACGCAGTATTTT. It is translated as CASSPGTTYTQYF.

The chain joins TRBV3-1 (or the pseudogene TRBV3-2) to TRBJ2-3, with 13 bases that match TRBD2. The V segment lost 2 bases and the J segment 6 bases; nucleotides outside the gene matches: 5. In germline, CDR1 is LGHDT, CDR2 YNNKEL (reference sequence). This CDR3 comprises 16 residues. CDR3 nucleotide sequence: TGTGCCAGCAGCCAAAGAGGACTAGCGGGGGTGGATACGCAGTATTTT. This codes for CASSQRGLAGVDTQYF.

The rearrangement links TRBV30 to TRBJ2-2; D not resolved. The V end was cut by 3 bases, the J end by 0 bases, with 11 bases between. This CDR3 has 15 amino acids. Germline V gives CDR1 GTSNPN, CDR2 SVGIG (reference sequence). In DNA form, the CDR3 reads TGTGCCTGGAGCGGTGGGCCGACGAACACCGGGGAGCTGTTTTTT. Encoded protein: CAWSGGPTNTGELFF.

J is TRBJ2-2 and V is TRBV6-5, with D possibly TRBD1 on 6 matching bases. The germline gives CDR1 MNHEY, CDR2 SVGAGI. V was cut by 6 bases and J by 5 bases, with 13 bases left in between. The CDR3 runs 14 residues. The CDR3 loop is CASRNPRGTGELFF. The CDR3 coding sequence is TGTGCCAGCAGGAACCCCAGGGGAACCGGGGAGCTGTTTTTT.

The rearrangement links TRBV6-5 to TRBJ2-6; no clear D. The V end was cut by 2 bases, the J end by 2 bases, with 7 bases between. Germline CDR1 is MNHEY and CDR2 is SVGAGI. This CDR3 region has 15 residues. This CDR3 reads CASSYEETGANVLTF. CDR3 bases: TGTGCCAGCAGTTACGAGGAGACTGGGGCCAACGTCCTGACTTTC.

V usage is TRBV21-1 and J usage is TRBJ2-1; the D call in the table, TRBD2, was not verified against the DNA. TRBV21-1 is labeled a pseudogene. This CDR3 comprises 15 residues. As DNA, the CDR3 is TGTGCCAGCAGCAAAGGGACTAGCGGCTTCAATGAGCAGTTCTTC. It translates to CASSKGTSGFNEQFF.

This CDR3 reads CSASSGFLNYGYTF. CDR3 sequence (DNA): TGCAGTGCTAGTTCGGGGTTTTTGAACTATGGCTACACCTTC. The chain employs TRBV20-1 and TRBJ1-2; D uncertain. Germline V gene data show CDR1 as DFQATT and CDR2 as SNEGSKA (reference sequence). CDR3 length: 14 residues. The germline V and J ends were trimmed by 3 bases and 2 bases, with 13 bases remaining between them.

This clone was detected only a few times. V usage is TRBV19 and J usage is TRBJ2-1; TRBD2 agrees at 8 bases. Unmatched junction bases numbered 9, after V lost 8 bases and J lost 6 bases. This CDR3 spans 14 amino acids. CDR1 LNHDA and CDR2 SQIVND come from the germline V gene (reference sequence). CDR3 sequence reads: CASSGTSLSNEQFF. The CDR3 nucleotides read TGTGCCAGTTCCGGGACTAGTCTTTCCAATGAGCAGTTCTTC.

The V gene is TRBV5-6, the J gene TRBJ1-2, with TRBD1 matching 8 bases. The germline V gene has CDR1 SGHDT and CDR2 YYEEEE. J gave up 4 bases and V 0 bases, and 5 bases lay outside the gene matches. The CDR3 has 15 residues. For the CDR3, the DNA is TGTGCCAGCAGCTTGGGGATGACAGGGGCCTATGGCTACACCTTC. It encodes CASSLGMTGAYGYTF.

The rearrangement uses TRBV6-1 and TRBJ1-2; 10 bases line up with TRBD1. CDR1 is MNHNS and CDR2 is SASEGT in the germline V gene. The CDR3 runs to 14 residues. The trim removed 3 bases at V and 4 bases at J, leaving 2 bases unmatched. The CDR3 DNA reads as TGTGCCAGCAGTGACAGGACAGGGGGCTATGGCTACACCTTC. Translation gives CASSDRTGGYGYTF.

This clone was recorded once. This chain uses TRBV28 with TRBJ1-6; TRBD1 agrees at 8 bases. This CDR3 is built from 14 residues. Germline CDR1 MDHEN, CDR2 SYDVKM. The junction had 3 bases not matched to a gene; V was cut back by 4 bases and J by 7 bases. This CDR3 is CASSSDRENSPLHF. For the CDR3, the DNA is TGTGCCAGCAGTTCGGACAGGGAGAATTCACCCCTCCACTTT. Filled out from reference TRBV28 and TRBJ1-6, the complete variable domain reads DVKVTQSSRYLVKRTGEKVFLECVQDMDHENMFWYRQDPGLGLRLIYFSYDVKMKEKGDIPEGYSVSREKKERFSLILESASTNQTSMYLCASSSDRENSPLHFGNGTRLTVT.

This rearrangement joins TRBV19 to TRBJ1-5, with a tentative D call TRBD1 (5 bases). This CDR3 spans 13 amino acids. V lost 5 bases and J lost 7, with 12 bases in between. CDR1 and CDR2 from the germline V gene are LNHDA and SQIVND (reference sequence). In DNA, the CDR3 is TGTGCCAGTAGTTCAGGGATAGGGCAGCCCCAGCATTTT. Residues: CASSSGIGQPQHF.

The chain carries TRBV24-1 and TRBJ2-3; weak D call: TRBD1 (6 bases). V lost 1 base and J 5 bases, leaving 12 bases between the germline ends. Looked up from germline, CDR1 is KGHDR and CDR2 is SFDVKD. This CDR3 is built from 15 residues. The CDR3 bases are TGTGCCACCAGTGATTTCAGCAGGGGCAGAGATACGCAGTATTTT. It translates to CATSDFSRGRDTQYF.